The present T cell receptor (beta chain) was sequenced within a study of blood T cell repertoires in COVID-19. The overall study: Material from acute and convalescent COVID-19 was sourced from the United States, Italy and Spain. Sample material is recorded as cDNA or gDNA derived from T cells, B-cell-depleted T cells, or PBMCs.

Germline CDR1 and CDR2: SGHTA and FQGNSA. The CDR3 has 14 residues. Trimming stripped 1 base from V and 7 bases from J, with 13 bases between. Authors' data handling: Using reference gene primer amplification, nucleated cell counts were estimated. Some clones are missing from TCRdb's copy, which holds only in-frame ones; the method was immunoSEQ multiplex PCR. V and J calls and clone size are copied from that table; D and trimming were computed from the DNA. The sample lists approximately 240,000 clones, about 88% occurring once. The J gene is TRBJ1-2, the V gene TRBV7-2; D gene uncertain. The sample was peripheral blood. The TCR originated in a woman aged 40 to 50 who had recovered from COVID-19. CDR3 sequence (DNA): TGTGCCAGCAGCTTAGTCGGAGTTATGGGTGGCTACACCTTC. This encodes CASSLVGVMGGYTF. Full variable domain (outside the CDR3, taken from reference TRBV7-2 and TRBJ1-2): GAGVSQSPSNKVTEKGKDVELRCDPISGHTALYWYRQSLGQGLEFLIYFQGNSAPDKSGLPSDRFSAERTGGSVSTLTIQRTQQEDSAVYLCASSLVGVMGGYTFGSGTRLTVV.